These T cell receptor beta chains were read from a single sample in a study of monozygotic twins with inflammatory bowel disease. TCRdb re-called the 5' RACE reads and shows each CDR3 protein once, DNA omitted. The sample holds about 93,000 distinct CDR3 sequences. Sequencing used blood. The receptors shown here come from a human donor with ulcerative colitis or Crohn's disease, or a healthy co-twin of an affected twin (not recorded which). CDR3s include the opening cysteine and the closing phenylalanine or tryptophan. Each record gives: CDR3 length, V gene, J gene, CDR3 protein.

15	TRBV5-5	TRBJ2-3	CASSRRDTRPYTQYF
13	TRBV12-3/TRBV12-4	TRBJ1-2	CASTTSNTYGYTF
13	TRBV6-6	TRBJ1-1	CASSLQMNTEAFF
16	TRBV5-4	TRBJ2-3	CASSVGGQDDTDTQYF
15	TRBV20-1	TRBJ1-6	CSAREGTGHNSPLHF
13	TRBV10-2	TRBJ2-2	CASTRRADGELFF
16	TRBV28	TRBJ2-1	CASSLGGTGSYNEQFF
15	TRBV6-1	TRBJ1-3	CASIVRQGAGNTIYF
15	TRBV7-2	TRBJ2-5	CASSLGQGPWETQYF
13	TRBV4-1	TRBJ2-3	CASTPGGPDTQYF
16	TRBV5-1	TRBJ2-5	CASSSRPWDDYETQYF
14	TRBV19	TRBJ2-1	CATNPGGYYNEQFF
13	TRBV5-1	TRBJ2-7	CASSLPSGDEQYF
18	TRBV15	TRBJ1-2	CATSREPNSGQGARGYTF
12	TRBV12-3/TRBV12-4	TRBJ2-7	CASSPRGVEQYF
14	TRBV20-1	TRBJ2-7	CSARDSGGDYEQYF
15	TRBV5-1	TRBJ2-7	CASSPAEGSYYEQYF
18	TRBV27	TRBJ2-2	CASFSPYVLGPGTGELFF
13	TRBV7-8	TRBJ2-3	CASSAIRGDTQYF
13	TRBV24-1	TRBJ2-1	CATSGTDYNEQFF
14	TRBV5-6	TRBJ2-1	CASSLVAGANEQFF
16	TRBV7-9	TRBJ2-3	CVSSFGGPSSTDTQYF
17	TRBV19	TRBJ1-1	CASSSRTGLILNTEAFF
17	TRBV18	TRBJ2-1	CASSPPLNSQAYNEQFF
14	TRBV14	TRBJ1-1	CASSPGDSWTEAFF
14	TRBV19	TRBJ1-2	CASTRAPGGYGYTF
12	TRBV12-3/TRBV12-4	TRBJ2-2	CATGLHTGELFF
14	TRBV3-1	TRBJ2-1	CASSLSGGYNEQFF
14	TRBV6-2/TRBV6-3	TRBJ1-6	CASSYRLGNSPLHF
20	TRBV29-1	TRBJ2-1	CSVEDGGYGGDGVSYNEQFF
15	TRBV10-3	TRBJ1-1	CAISETEGGNTEAFF
16	TRBV12-3/TRBV12-4	TRBJ2-3	CASSLLVARNTDTQYF
14	TRBV5-5	TRBJ2-5	CASAHTGIQETQYF
14	TRBV6-1	TRBJ1-5	CASSPRPGGQPQHF
13	TRBV5-1	TRBJ2-3	CASSSTSTDTQYF
13	TRBV27	TRBJ1-2	CARQPEIHWGYTF
14	TRBV5-1	TRBJ1-2	CASSLEGGHYGYTF
16	TRBV11-2	TRBJ1-2	CASSPLRSTEPYGYTF
13	TRBV13	TRBJ2-5	CASSPRLGETQYF
15	TRBV7-7	TRBJ2-7	CASSLNRDRDREQYF
14	TRBV29-1	TRBJ1-2	CSVEDRGGNYGYTF
15	TRBV5-1	TRBJ2-7	CASSSTGRSSYEQYF
15	TRBV20-1	TRBJ2-2	CSASQVTDFTGELFF
13	TRBV29-1	TRBJ1-4	CSVEEQGGKREFF
14	TRBV27	TRBJ2-7	CASSFRGQGGEQYF
18	TRBV5-1	TRBJ2-7	CASSLAPVGDRAFYEQYF
17	TRBV7-8	TRBJ2-3	CASSLRDGLAPTDTQYF
15	TRBV20-1	TRBJ2-3	CSARHPGLESDTQYF
13	TRBV5-1	TRBJ1-6	CASSLGDNSPLHF
14	TRBV14	TRBJ1-4	CASSQWGLNEKLFF
14	TRBV3-1	TRBJ2-1	CASSQAGGQGEQFF
13	TRBV29-1	TRBJ1-2	CSVVGQQAYGYTF
14	TRBV20-1	TRBJ1-4	CSAPAGQFNEKLFF
15	TRBV7-2	TRBJ1-5	CASSFGEIPLGAQHF
15	TRBV7-9	TRBJ1-4	CASSSRVPTNEKLFF
13	TRBV10-3	TRBJ1-2	CAIKSGGNDGYTF
12	TRBV9	TRBJ1-2	CASSVGPYGYTF
15	TRBV20-1	TRBJ2-1	CSARDGQRGRNEQFF
15	TRBV11-2	TRBJ2-7	CASSLGAASSYEQYF
14	TRBV7-3	TRBJ1-1	CASSSSTGNTEAFF